The source of this T cell receptor beta chain is a study of persistence of HIV-infected CD4 T cells. About the research overall: Donors were ART-treated; their CMV- and Gag-responding CD4+ T cells were isolated. Overall study findings and caveats: Compared with CD3/CD28-stimulated cells, CMV- and Gag-responding cells showed lower TCRbeta richness. Degenerate expanded CDR3beta sequences were enriched among CMV- and Gag-responding cells.

On this clone: The antigen is unknown.

The immunoSEQ assay was version 4, run in survey mode. TCRdb's copy holds only in-frame clones and misses some; the assay was immunoSEQ multiplex PCR. This table holds tens of thousands of clones, 75% to 80% found once. The stimulus was an HIV-1 Gag 15-mer peptide pool, about 1 ug/peptide/mL. Memory cells lacking CD40L and CD69 with high CD45RO were sorted. This CDR3 comprises 13 residues. Germline assignment: CDR1 SGHAT and CDR2 FQNNGV. V was trimmed by 1 base and J by 3 bases, leaving 6 bases between them. V usage is TRBV11-2 and J usage is TRBJ1-2; no reliable D call. Specimen: CD4+ T cells sorted from PBMCs after approximately 19-hour stimulation, collected from a patient who received antiretroviral therapy. This sequence originates from an adult man with HIV who was CMV-seropositive. Written as DNA, the CDR3 is TGTGCCAGCAGCTTAGGGGCGGACTATGGCTACACCTTC. Protein sequence: CASSLGADYGYTF.